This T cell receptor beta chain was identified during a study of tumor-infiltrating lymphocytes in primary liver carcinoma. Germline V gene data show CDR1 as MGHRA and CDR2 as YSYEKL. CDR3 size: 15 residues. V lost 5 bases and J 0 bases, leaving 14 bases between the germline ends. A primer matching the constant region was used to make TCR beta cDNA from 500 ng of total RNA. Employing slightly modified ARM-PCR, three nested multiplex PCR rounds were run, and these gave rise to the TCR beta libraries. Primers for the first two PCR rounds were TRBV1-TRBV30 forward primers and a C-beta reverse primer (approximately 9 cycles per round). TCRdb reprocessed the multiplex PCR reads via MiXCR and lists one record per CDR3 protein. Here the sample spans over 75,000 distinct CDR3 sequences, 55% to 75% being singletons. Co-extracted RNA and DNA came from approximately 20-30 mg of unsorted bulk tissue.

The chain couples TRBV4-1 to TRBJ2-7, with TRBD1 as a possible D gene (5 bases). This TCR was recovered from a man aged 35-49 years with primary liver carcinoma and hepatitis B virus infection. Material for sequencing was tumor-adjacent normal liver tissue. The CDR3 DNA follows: TGCGCCAGCAGCTCCAGGGATGGAGTCTCCTACGAGCAGTACTTC. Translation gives CASSSRDGVSYEQYF.